One sample yielded the 17 T cell receptor beta chains listed below, sequenced in a study of blood T cell repertoires in COVID-19. Here immunoSEQ multiplex PCR was the method, and the copy in TCRdb shows in-frame clones only, minus some. In the table there are more than 200,000 clones, 90% of which are singletons. Sequencing was carried out using peripheral blood. The receptors originated from a man aged 30-40 years with COVID-19, enrolled during active disease.

The V call is TRBV7-2, the J call TRBJ1-3; no clear D gene. Germline lookup yields CDR1 SGHTA and CDR2 FQGNSA. The V end lost 1 base, the J end lost 2 bases, and 15 bases lay between the germline ends. The CDR3 totals 17 residues. The CDR3 DNA follows: TGTGCCAGCAGCTTAGATCCCCCAGGCCCCCCTGGAAACACCATATATTTT. It yields the protein CASSLDPPGPPGNTIYF.

In this sample, this clone turned up once. The rearrangement uses TRBV19 and TRBJ1-5; TRBD1 is a possible D gene (6 bases). Trimming shortened V by 5 bases and J by 6 bases, and 14 bases separated the two germline ends. This CDR3 comprises 14 residues. Germline CDR1 reads LNHDA; CDR2 reads SQIVND (reference sequence). CDR3 region: CASSADRLGQPQHF. Written as DNA, the CDR3 is TGTGCCAGTAGTGCAGACAGGTTGGGTCAGCCCCAGCATTTT.

This clone was observed a single time. The V and J genes are TRBV7-9 and TRBJ1-2; tentatively, D is TRBD1 (5 bases). CDR1 is SEHNR and CDR2 is FQNEAQ in the germline V gene (reference sequence). The CDR3 is 13 amino acids. Trimming took off 5 bases at V and 7 bases at J, with 14 bases between the two ends. CDR3 in amino acids: CASSPDSFGGYTF. The CDR3 nucleotides read TGTGCCAGCAGCCCCGACAGTTTCGGTGGCTACACCTTC.

This sequence joins TRBV7-8 and TRBJ2-7; 9 bases agree with TRBD2. V was clipped by 1 base and J by 1 base; unmatched bases: 5. Germline CDR1 reads SGHVS; CDR2 reads FQNEAQ. The CDR3 is made up of 16 amino acids. Here the CDR3 DNA reads TGTGCCAGCAGCTTAGGGGTCCTAGCGGGGTCCTACGAGCAGTACTTC. Translation gives CASSLGVLAGSYEQYF.

V usage is TRBV5-8 and J usage is TRBJ2-1; no clear D gene. Germline V gene lookup returns CDR1 SGHTS and CDR2 YDEGEE. Trimming removed 1 base from V and 10 bases from J, with 3 bases in between. The CDR3 extends over 10 amino acids. As DNA, the CDR3 is TGTGCCAGCAGCTTGCGGGAGCAGTTCTTC. Its protein is CASSLREQFF.

The chain couples TRBV28 to TRBJ2-1; TRBD1 might be the D (6 bases). In germline, CDR1 is MDHEN, CDR2 SYDVKM. CDR3 length: 16 amino acids. Trimming removed 3 bases from V and 2 bases from J, with 14 bases in between. CDR3 DNA: TGTGCCAGCAGTTTTACCTCTGGACAGCCCTACAATGAGCAGTTCTTC. This codes for CASSFTSGQPYNEQFF.

The chain is built from TRBV30 and TRBJ2-5, with 12 bases aligning to TRBD2. Germline V CDR1 and CDR2: GTSNPN, SVGIG (reference sequence). This CDR3 has 15 residues. The trim removed 5 bases at V and 7 bases at J, leaving 11 bases unmatched. The CDR3 region has the DNA TGTGCCTGGGGTTTAGGACTAGCGGGAAGAGGGACCCAGTACTTC. Its translation: CAWGLGLAGRGTQYF.

J is TRBJ1-4 and V is TRBV28; 7 nucleotides line up with TRBD1. V shed 5 bases and J 7 bases; nucleotides not matched to a gene: 10. The CDR3 spans 15 residues. Germline CDR1 is MDHEN and CDR2 is SYDVKM. CDR3 nucleotides: TGTGCCAGCAGTGGAGGGGGCGCGGGTAGTGAAAAACTGTTTTTT. Its translation: CASSGGGAGSEKLFF. Full variable domain (missing parts from reference TRBV28 and TRBJ1-4): DVKVTQSSRYLVKRTGEKVFLECVQDMDHENMFWYRQDPGLGLRLIYFSYDVKMKEKGDIPEGYSVSREKKERFSLILESASTNQTSMYLCASSGGGAGSEKLFFGSGTQLSVL.

The chain carries TRBV29-1 and TRBJ1-5, with a possible D match to TRBD1 (5 bases). Trimming took 4 bases from V and 7 from J, leaving 11 bases between them. Germline V lookup: CDR1 SQVTM, CDR2 ANQGSEA. The CDR3 is 12 residues long. The CDR3 protein is CSVGAGRQPQHF. CDR3 sequence (DNA): TGCAGCGTTGGGGCAGGGAGGCAGCCCCAGCATTTT.

The chain links TRBV20-1 to TRBJ2-7; D unclear. The CDR3 runs to 14 residues. The germline CDR1 and CDR2 sequences are DFQATT and SNEGSKA (reference sequence). V gave up 3 bases and J gave up 2 bases, with 14 bases separating them. CDR3 residues: CSASVSQNAYEQYF. The CDR3 DNA follows: TGCAGTGCTAGTGTTTCTCAGAATGCCTACGAGCAGTACTTC.

The chain's CDR3 is CASTSPGGYEQYF. CDR3 DNA: TGTGCCAGCACCTCACCGGGAGGGTACGAGCAGTACTTC. The rearrangement joins TRBV28 to TRBJ2-7; 8 nucleotides match TRBD2. The germline V gene encodes CDR1 MDHEN and CDR2 SYDVKM. V dropped 7 bases and J dropped 4; count of bases not matched to a gene: 6. This CDR3 contains 13 residues. The full variable domain, in which reference TRBV28 and TRBJ2-7 provide the parts outside the CDR3, is DVKVTQSSRYLVKRTGEKVFLECVQDMDHENMFWYRQDPGLGLRLIYFSYDVKMKEKGDIPEGYSVSREKKERFSLILESASTNQTSMYLCASTSPGGYEQYFGPGTRLTVT.

This rearrangement joins TRBV29-1 to TRBJ2-3; possible D gene TRBD2, 5 bases. CDR1 is SQVTM, CDR2 ANQGSEA, per germline. The CDR3 is 14 amino acids. Trimming pared 4 bases from V and 2 bases from J, leaving 13 bases between. The CDR3 loop reads CSVVTLLDTDTQYF. DNA for the CDR3: TGCAGCGTTGTTACATTACTAGACACAGATACGCAGTATTTT.

In DNA, the CDR3 is TGTGCCAGCAGTGAATTAACAGGGGCAACTAATGAAAAACTGTTTTTT. It codes for CASSELTGATNEKLFF. V usage is TRBV25-1 and J usage is TRBJ1-4, with 7 positions matching TRBD1. This CDR3 comprises 16 residues. The V and J ends lost 1 base and 0 bases, in that order; junction bases with no gene match: 2. Germline CDR1 and CDR2: MGHDK and SYGVNS.

The chain recombines TRBV7-8 with TRBJ1-5, with D tentatively TRBD1 (5 bases). This CDR3 is 15 amino acids long. Trimming removed 0 bases from V and 6 bases from J, with 12 bases in between. The germline gives CDR1 SGHVS, CDR2 FQNEAQ. The CDR3 sequence is CASSLASGGAQPQHF. For the CDR3, the DNA is TGTGCCAGCAGCTTAGCTAGCGGAGGGGCTCAGCCCCAGCATTTT.

The chain is built from TRBV5-8 and TRBJ1-5, with 10 bases fitting TRBD1. V lost 3 bases and J lost 6; bases outside the gene matches: 6. Germline assignment: CDR1 SGHTS and CDR2 YDEGEE. There are 15 residues in the CDR3. Written as DNA, the CDR3 is TGTGCCAGCAGCTCTAGGGACAGGGGAGTTCAGCCCCAGCATTTT. It specifies CASSSRDRGVQPQHF. The variable domain in full, with the rest retrieved from reference TRBV5-8 and TRBJ1-5, is EAGVTQSPTHLIKTRGQQATLRCSPISGHTSVYWYQQALGLGLQFLLWYDEGEERNRGNFPPRFSGRQFPNYSSELNVNALELEDSALYLCASSSRDRGVQPQHFGDGTRLSIL.

The CDR3 protein is CASSQDVAFWDRERDTEAFF. CDR3 sequence (DNA): TGTGCCAGCAGCCAAGATGTGGCTTTTTGGGACAGGGAAAGGGACACTGAAGCTTTCTTT. The chain is built from TRBV4-2 and TRBJ1-1, with 9 bases aligning to TRBD1. Germline CDR1 is LGHNA and CDR2 is YNFKEQ. The CDR3 runs to 20 residues. With V trimmed by 0 bases and J by 3 bases, 17 bases remained unmatched.

As for this clone: The same CDR3 is also encoded by other DNA sequences in this sample. The chain couples TRBV18 to TRBJ1-1; no reliable D call. The V and J ends lost 2 bases and 1 base respectively, with 5 bases between them. CDR1 and CDR2 from the germline V gene are KGHSH and LQKENI. This CDR3 comprises 13 residues. The DNA for the CDR3 is TGTGCCAGCTCACCAGGAGAGAACACTGAAGCTTTCTTT. It encodes CASSPGENTEAFF.